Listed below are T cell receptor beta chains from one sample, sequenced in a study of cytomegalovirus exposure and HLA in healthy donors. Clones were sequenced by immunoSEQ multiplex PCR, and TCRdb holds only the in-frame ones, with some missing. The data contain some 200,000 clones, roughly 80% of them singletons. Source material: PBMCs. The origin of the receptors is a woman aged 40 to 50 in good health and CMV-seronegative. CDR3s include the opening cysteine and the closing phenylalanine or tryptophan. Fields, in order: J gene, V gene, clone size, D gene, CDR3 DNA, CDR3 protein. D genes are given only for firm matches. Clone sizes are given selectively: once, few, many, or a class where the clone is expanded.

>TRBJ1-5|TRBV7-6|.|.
TGTGCCAGCAGCTTAGGCGGGGGGGATCAGCCCCAGCATTTT
CASSLGGGDQPQHF
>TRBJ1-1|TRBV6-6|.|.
TGTGCCAGCAGTTATCAGGGGAACACTGAAGCTTTCTTT
CASSYQGNTEAFF
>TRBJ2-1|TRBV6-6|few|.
TGTGCCAGCAGCAAAATCAATGAGCAGTTCTTC
CASSKINEQFF
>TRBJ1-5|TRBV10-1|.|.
TGCGCCAGCAGTCGGAAAGGAGATCAGCCCCAGCATTTT
CASSRKGDQPQHF
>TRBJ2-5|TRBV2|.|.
TGTGCCAGCAGTGATACAGGTGTCCCGCAAGAGACCCAGTACTTC
CASSDTGVPQETQYF
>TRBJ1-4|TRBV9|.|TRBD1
TGTGCCAGCAGCGTATCAGGGGGCAAAAAACTGTTTTTT
CASSVSGGKKLFF
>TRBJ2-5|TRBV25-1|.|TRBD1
TGTGCCAGCAGTGAAGTGGGGACAGGGAAAGAGACCCAGTACTTC
CASSEVGTGKETQYF
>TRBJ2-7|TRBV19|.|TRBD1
TGTGCCAGTAGTATCGGAATAGGACAGGGGGGAAGTTACGAGCAGTACTTC
CASSIGIGQGGSYEQYF
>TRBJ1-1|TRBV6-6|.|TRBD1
TGTGCCAGCACCTCGGGACAGTCTGAAGCTTTCTTT
CASTSGQSEAFF
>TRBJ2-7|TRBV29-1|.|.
TGCAGCGTCCTGGACAGAAACTCCTACGAGCAGTACTTC
CSVLDRNSYEQYF
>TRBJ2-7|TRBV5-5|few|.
TGTGCCAGCGACCCGGGGGATTACTACGAGCAGTACTTC
CASDPGDYYEQYF
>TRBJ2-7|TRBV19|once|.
TGTGCCAGTAGTATAACAGGGACCTACGAGCAGTACTTC
CASSITGTYEQYF
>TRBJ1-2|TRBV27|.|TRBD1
TGTGCCAGCAGGCCCTGGGACAGGGACCTTGAGGGCTACACCTTC
CASRPWDRDLEGYTF
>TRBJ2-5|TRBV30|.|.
TGTGCCTGGAGTGTACTTACTCCACCGGAGACCCAGTACTTC
CAWSVLTPPETQYF
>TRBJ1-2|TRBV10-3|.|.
TGTGCCACGGGACGGACAGCCTCTAACTATGGCTACACCTTC
CATGRTASNYGYTF
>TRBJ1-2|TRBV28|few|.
TGTGCCAGCAGTTTAGGTACTCAGGGATCGCGGGGCTACACCTTC
CASSLGTQGSRGYTF
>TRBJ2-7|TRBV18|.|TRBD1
TGTGCCAGCTCACGACAGGGCTCCTACGAGCAGTACTTC
CASSRQGSYEQYF
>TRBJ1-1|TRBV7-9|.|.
TGTGCCAGCAGCTTAAGTGCGGCTCCCACTGAAGCTTTCTTT
CASSLSAAPTEAFF
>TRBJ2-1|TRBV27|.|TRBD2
TGTGCCGTAGTTAGCGGGAGCTCCTACAATGAGCAGTTCTTC
CAVVSGSSYNEQFF
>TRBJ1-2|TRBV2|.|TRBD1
TGTGCCAGCAGATTCACAGGGGGCTCCGTTGGTGGCTACACCTTC
CASRFTGGSVGGYTF
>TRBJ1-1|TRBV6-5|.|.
TGTGCCAGCAGTTTGGACTTTGGGAACACTGAAGCTTTCTTT
CASSLDFGNTEAFF
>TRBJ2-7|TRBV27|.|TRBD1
TGTGCCAGCAGTTTTTGGGACAGTAGCTCCTACGAGCAGTACTTC
CASSFWDSSSYEQYF
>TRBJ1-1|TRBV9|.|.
TGTGCCAGCAGCGGAGCGACAGGAGATAGGGCTTTCTTT
CASSGATGDRAFF
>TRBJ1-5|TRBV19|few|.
TGTGCCAGTAGGCTACAGAGTAGCAATCAGCCCCAGCATTTT
CASRLQSSNQPQHF